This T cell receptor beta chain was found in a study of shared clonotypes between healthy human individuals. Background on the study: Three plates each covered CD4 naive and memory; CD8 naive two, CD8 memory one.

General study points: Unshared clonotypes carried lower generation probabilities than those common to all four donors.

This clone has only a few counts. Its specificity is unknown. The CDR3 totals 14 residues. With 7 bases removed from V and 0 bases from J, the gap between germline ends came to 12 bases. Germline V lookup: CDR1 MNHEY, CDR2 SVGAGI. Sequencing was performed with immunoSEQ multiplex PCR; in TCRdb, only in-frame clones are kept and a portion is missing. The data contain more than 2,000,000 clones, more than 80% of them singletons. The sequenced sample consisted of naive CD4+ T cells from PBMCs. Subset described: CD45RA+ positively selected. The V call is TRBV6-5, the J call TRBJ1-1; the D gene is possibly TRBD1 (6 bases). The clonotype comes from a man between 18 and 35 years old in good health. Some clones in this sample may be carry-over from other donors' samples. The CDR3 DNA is TGTGCCAGCAAGACAGGCAGTTTGAACACTGAAGCTTTCTTT. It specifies CASKTGSLNTEAFF.